The 32 T cell receptor beta chains below all came from one sample that was sequenced in a study of T cell responses to AZD1222 COVID-19 vaccine. The repertoire was sequenced with immunoSEQ multiplex PCR; TCRdb's copy has only in-frame clones and lacks some. Of about 150,000 clones listed, roughly 88% are singletons. The sample here was peripheral blood, taken on day 0 of MenACWY control vaccination. These receptors were obtained from an adult in good health.

The chain recombines TRBV9 with TRBJ2-1; no clear D gene. The CDR3 covers 14 residues. Trimming took off 0 bases at V and 1 base at J, with 5 bases between the two ends. From germline, CDR1 is SGDLS and CDR2 YYNGEE. DNA of the CDR3: TGTGCCAGCAGCGTAGGGGCTTCCTACAATGAGCAGTTCTTC. Translating gives CASSVGASYNEQFF.

The chain couples TRBV15 to TRBJ2-3, with unresolved D. Trimming shortened V by 1 base and J by 0 bases, and 8 bases separated the two germline ends. The CDR3 is 15 residues long. Looked up from germline, CDR1 is LNHNV and CDR2 is YYDKDF (reference sequence). CDR3 bases: TGTGCCACCAGCAGAGGAGTCTCTAGCACAGATACGCAGTATTTT. Its protein product is CATSRGVSSTDTQYF.

This chain joins TRBV6-2 or TRBV6-3 and TRBJ2-7, with a possible D match to TRBD2 (6 bases). V gave up 2 bases and J gave up 7 bases, with 15 bases separating them. The CDR3 is 14 residues long. CDR1 is MNHEY and CDR2 is SVGEGT in the germline V gene. As DNA, the CDR3 is TGTGCCAGCAGTTACCGGGTGGAGGGCACGGAGCAGTACTTC. Its translation is CASSYRVEGTEQYF.

The rearrangement links TRBV10-3 to TRBJ2-2; 10 positions match TRBD2. Germline V gene data show CDR1 as ENHRY and CDR2 as SYGVKD. The trim removed 3 bases at V and 6 bases at J, leaving 10 bases unmatched. The CDR3 is 17 amino acids. CDR3 protein: CAISEASGRGVAGELFF. For the CDR3, the DNA is TGTGCCATCAGTGAAGCTAGCGGGAGAGGTGTGGCCGGGGAGCTGTTTTTT.

The chain is built from TRBV24-1 and TRBJ2-1; 11 bases map to TRBD2. The trim removed 3 bases at V and 4 bases at J, leaving 4 bases unmatched. CDR1 and CDR2 (germline): KGHDR, SFDVKD. The CDR3 spans 16 residues. The CDR3 region has the DNA TGTGCCACCAGTGATAATAGCGGGGGGGCGTACAATGAGCAGTTCTTC. Translated, it gives CATSDNSGGAYNEQFF.

This chain uses TRBV6-2 or TRBV6-3 with TRBJ1-6, with a possible D match to TRBD1 (5 bases). The CDR3 is 13 residues long. Germline V CDR1 and CDR2: MNHEY, SVGEGT. V lost 2 bases, J lost 12 bases, and 11 bases lay in between. CDR3 sequence reads: CASSYKAGLPLHF. In nucleotides, the CDR3 is TGTGCCAGCAGTTACAAGGCAGGGCTACCCCTCCACTTT.

The gene calls are TRBV18 and TRBJ1-1, with D possibly matching TRBD1 (5 bases). V lost 3 bases to trimming and J lost 3 bases, with 17 bases between them. The CDR3 is made up of 16 amino acids. Germline assignment: CDR1 KGHSH and CDR2 LQKENI. The CDR3 DNA sequence: TGTGCCAGCTCACCGCTCAGGACATCGGGGCACACTGAAGCTTTCTTT. Protein product: CASSPLRTSGHTEAFF.

The V and J genes are TRBV7-6 and TRBJ2-1; 7 nucleotides agree with TRBD2. V shed 7 bases, J shed 2 bases, and the junction held 11 bases outside the gene matches. This CDR3 has 16 amino acids. CDR1 and CDR2 (germline): SGHVS, FNYEAQ. The CDR3 is CASTAGGGGPYNEQFF. The DNA of the CDR3 is TGTGCCAGCACCGCCGGCGGGGGAGGGCCCTACAATGAGCAGTTCTTC.

V usage is TRBV5-1 and J usage is TRBJ2-1; 12 bases map to TRBD2. V shed 3 bases, J shed 8 bases, and the junction held 9 bases outside the gene matches. This CDR3 contains 16 residues. Per the germline V gene, CDR1 is SGHRS and CDR2 is YFSETQ. CDR3 sequence: CASSYPTSGSFDEQFF. Here the CDR3 DNA reads TGCGCCAGCAGCTACCCGACTAGCGGGAGTTTCGATGAGCAGTTCTTC.

This sequence joins TRBV5-1 and TRBJ2-3; no reliable D call. Trimming pared 0 bases from V and 1 base from J, leaving 9 bases between. From germline, CDR1 is SGHRS and CDR2 YFSETQ. This CDR3 is 15 amino acids long. The CDR3: CASSLGRHRTDTQYF. CDR3 bases: TGCGCCAGCAGCTTGGGGCGGCACCGCACAGATACGCAGTATTTT.

The gene calls are TRBV19 and TRBJ1-1; 9 nucleotides match TRBD1. The trim removed 9 bases at V and 1 base at J, leaving 3 bases unmatched. The CDR3 runs 13 residues. CDR1 and CDR2 (germline): LNHDA, SQIVND (reference sequence). As DNA, the CDR3 is TGTGCCAGCGGACAGGGGTCGAACACTGAAGCTTTCTTT. The encoded protein is CASGQGSNTEAFF. The whole variable domain, filled in from reference TRBV19 and TRBJ1-1, reads DGGITQSPKYLFRKEGQNVTLSCEQNLNHDAMYWYRQDPGQGLRLIYYSQIVNDFQKGDIAEGYSVSREKKESFPLTVTSAQKNPTAFYLCASGQGSNTEAFFGQGTRLTVV.

The V and J genes are TRBV10-3 and TRBJ1-1; TRBD1 aligns across 10 bases. Per the germline V gene, CDR1 is ENHRY and CDR2 is SYGVKD. This CDR3 comprises 15 residues. The J segment lost 1 base and the V segment lost 10 bases, leaving 9 bases of the junction unmatched. CDR3 region: CATDYGTGENTEAFF. CDR3 nucleotides: TGTGCCACAGACTATGGGACAGGGGAGAACACTGAAGCTTTCTTT.

This clone was seen once. The chain has TRBV4-3 and TRBJ2-2; D is ambiguous. The CDR3 has 17 residues. The germline CDR1 and CDR2 sequences are LGHNA and YSLEER. Trimming cost V 0 bases and J 5 bases, with 16 bases left between them. The CDR3 region is CASSQDRPGSETGELFF. In DNA, the CDR3 is TGCGCCAGCAGCCAAGATCGGCCTGGATCAGAGACCGGGGAGCTGTTTTTT.

Relative to its sample, this clone is medium-sized. This sequence joins TRBV7-9 and TRBJ2-7; D is unresolved. CDR3 length equals 12 residues. Trimming stripped 2 bases from V and 1 base from J, with 3 bases between. Looked up from germline, CDR1 is SEHNR and CDR2 is FQNEAQ (reference sequence). The CDR3 is CASSLQSYEQYF. CDR3 bases: TGTGCCAGCAGCTTACAATCCTACGAGCAGTACTTC.

Here the CDR3 reads CASWEAGGRTGELFF. The CDR3 DNA reads as TGTGCCAGCTGGGAAGCGGGGGGGCGTACCGGGGAGCTGTTTTTT. The rearrangement links TRBV6-4 to TRBJ2-2; 10 bases match TRBD2. In germline, CDR1 is MRHNA, CDR2 SNTAGT. The CDR3 consists of 15 residues. J was trimmed by 5 bases and V by 8 bases; bases with no gene match: 8.

V usage is TRBV6-5 and J usage is TRBJ2-7, with TRBD1 as a possible D gene (5 bases). This CDR3 has 13 residues. V shed 7 bases and J shed 0 bases, with 10 bases lying between them. Germline loops: CDR1 MNHEY, CDR2 SVGAGI. CDR3 region: CASKRQSSYEQYF. CDR3 nucleotides: TGTGCCAGCAAACGACAGAGCTCCTACGAGCAGTACTTC.

The rearrangement joins TRBV7-2 to TRBJ1-1; D gene uncertain. This CDR3 region has 13 residues. Germline values: CDR1 SGHTA, CDR2 FQGNSA. V lost 5 bases to trimming and J lost 3 bases, with 10 bases between them. Written as DNA, the CDR3 is TGTGCCAGCAGCGTCGAGGAGGACACTGAAGCTTTCTTT. Its translation is CASSVEEDTEAFF.

The chain uses TRBV24-1 and TRBJ2-3; D call uncertain. The CDR3 length is 11 residues. Germline-derived CDR1 and CDR2 are KGHDR and SFDVKD. Trimming shortened V by 6 bases and J by 7 bases, and 7 bases separated the two germline ends. CDR3 DNA sequence: TGTGCCACCAGTAGCGCTTATACGCAGTATTTT. Translating gives CATSSAYTQYF.

V and J are TRBV15 and TRBJ1-1, with D perhaps matching TRBD1 (6 bases). Germline loops: CDR1 LNHNV, CDR2 YYDKDF (reference sequence). Deletions cut 0 bases from V and 3 bases from J, with 8 bases between. This CDR3 spans 14 amino acids. The CDR3 protein is CATSRDNRDTEAFF. The CDR3 DNA follows: TGTGCCACCAGCAGAGATAACAGGGACACTGAAGCTTTCTTT. Looking up the rest from reference TRBV15 and TRBJ1-1 gives the full variable domain: DAMVIQNPRYQVTQFGKPVTLSCSQTLNHNVMYWYQQKSSQAPKLLFHYYDKDFNNEADTPDNFQSRRPNTSFCFLDIRSPGLGDTAMYLCATSRDNRDTEAFFGQGTRLTVV.

On this clone itself: This may arise from a read error, as a much more abundant clone is one base away. The V gene is TRBV5-1, the J gene TRBJ2-1, with TRBD2 as a possible D gene (6 bases). Germline V lookup: CDR1 SGHRS, CDR2 YFSETQ. The CDR3 is made up of 16 amino acids. CDR3 sequence: CASSPGTARASNGQFF. CDR3 nucleotides: TGCGCCAGCAGCCCCGGGACTGCCCGAGCGTCCAATGGGCAGTTCTTC.

The chain combines TRBV7-9 with TRBJ2-2; D gene unclear. The CDR3 has 13 residues. Germline V gene lookup returns CDR1 SEHNR and CDR2 FQNEAQ (reference sequence). V was cut by 5 bases and J by 5 bases, with 9 bases left in between. CDR3 loop: CASSPLGTGELFF. Here the CDR3 DNA reads TGTGCCAGCAGCCCCCTAGGGACCGGGGAGCTGTTTTTT.

This clone was observed once. V gene TRBV5-4 combines with J gene TRBJ2-1; TRBD2 might be the D (5 bases). Germline V lookup: CDR1 SGHNT, CDR2 YYREEE (reference sequence). The CDR3 runs 16 residues. Trimming took off 5 bases at V and 2 bases at J, with 17 bases between the two ends. CDR3 sequence (DNA): TGTGCCAGCAGTTTTGGCAGGAGGAACACCTACAATGAGCAGTTCTTC. Encoded protein: CASSFGRRNTYNEQFF. Full variable domain (remainder filled in from reference TRBV5-4 and TRBJ2-1): ETGVTQSPTHLIKTRGQQVTLRCSSQSGHNTVSWYQQALGQGPQFIFQYYREEENGRGNFPPRFSGLQFPNYSSELNVNALELDDSALYLCASSFGRRNTYNEQFFGPGTRLTVL.

The chain joins TRBV11-3 to TRBJ1-1, with TRBD1 matching over 7 bases. The CDR3 consists of 15 residues. V dropped 1 base and J dropped 5; count of bases not matched to a gene: 7. CDR1 SGHNT and CDR2 YENEEA come from the germline V gene. The CDR3, as DNA: TGTGCCAGCAGCTTAGGAGGACAGGTGGGGACTGAAGCTTTCTTT. This encodes CASSLGGQVGTEAFF. Full variable domain (outside the CDR3, taken from reference TRBV11-3 and TRBJ1-1): EAGVVQSPRYKIIEKKQPVAFWCNPISGHNTLYWYLQNLGQGPELLIRYENEEAVDDSQLPKDRFSAERLKGVDSTLKIQPAELGDSAVYLCASSLGGQVGTEAFFGQGTRLTVV.

The chain combines TRBV6-2 or TRBV6-3 with TRBJ2-1, with a possible D match to TRBD2 (6 bases). CDR1 and CDR2 (germline): MNHEY, SVGEGT. Deletions cut 3 bases from V and 0 bases from J, with 18 bases between. The CDR3 is 18 residues long. In DNA form, the CDR3 reads TGTGCCAGCAGTTATACAGAAGGGCGGGGTAGCTCCTACAATGAGCAGTTCTTC. Its protein is CASSYTEGRGSSYNEQFF.

The V call is TRBV14, the J call TRBJ1-2; a possible D gene is TRBD1 (6 bases). CDR1 and CDR2 (germline): SGHDN, FVKESK. V was clipped by 2 bases and J by 2 bases, with 24 bases between them. CDR3 size: 19 residues. Written as DNA, the CDR3 is TGTGCCAGCAGCCAAATTACGCGGGACAATCTGAATCTCAACTATGGCTACACCTTC. Amino acid sequence: CASSQITRDNLNLNYGYTF.

This chain uses TRBV29-1 with TRBJ2-4; D perhaps matches TRBD2 (6 bases). V was cut by 6 bases and J by 2 bases, with 11 bases left in between. CDR1 and CDR2 from the germline V gene are SQVTM and ANQGSEA. The CDR3 runs to 13 residues. CDR3 coding DNA: TGCAGCGTAATCCGCGGGACCAAAAACATTCAGTACTTC. Its translation: CSVIRGTKNIQYF.

The V gene is TRBV6-2 or TRBV6-3, the J gene TRBJ1-1; D unresolved. V dropped 6 bases and J dropped 8 bases, with 19 bases sitting between them. This CDR3 has 14 residues. Germline assignment: CDR1 MNHEY and CDR2 SVGEGT. This CDR3 is CASRYRQWSSEAFF. The CDR3 coding sequence is TGTGCCAGCAGATACCGCCAATGGAGCTCGGAAGCTTTCTTT.

J is TRBJ2-1 and V is TRBV14; 8 bases are shared with TRBD1. The CDR3 runs to 15 residues. The junction had 6 bases not matched to a gene; V was cut back by 1 base and J by 7 bases. Germline lookup yields CDR1 SGHDN and CDR2 FVKESK. This CDR3 reads CASSQVQGAGNEQFF. In nucleotides, the CDR3 is TGTGCCAGCAGCCAAGTTCAGGGGGCAGGGAATGAGCAGTTCTTC.

V and J are TRBV7-2 and TRBJ1-2; D gene uncertain. CDR1 SGHTA and CDR2 FQGNSA come from the germline V gene. This CDR3 is 14 amino acids long. With 5 bases removed from V and 2 bases from J, the gap between germline ends came to 12 bases. As DNA, the CDR3 is TGTGCCAGCAGCCCTAGAGAGGGAAACTATGGCTACACCTTC. Translating it yields CASSPREGNYGYTF.

The DNA of the CDR3 is TGTGCCAGCAGTCCCGGCCCGGGCTACGAGCAGTACTTC. This codes for CASSPGPGYEQYF. V gene TRBV7-2 combines with J gene TRBJ2-7; no clear D gene. The CDR3 is made up of 13 amino acids. Germline-derived CDR1 and CDR2 are SGHTA and FQGNSA. V was pared by 6 bases and J by 3 bases, with 12 bases between.

This clone was detected only a few times. The CDR3 DNA is TGTGCCAGCAGTGAGGACAGGGGGGTTCGAGAGACCCAGTACTTC. Encoded protein: CASSEDRGVRETQYF. The chain is built from TRBV25-1 and TRBJ2-5; 10 bases are shared with TRBD1. The CDR3 has 15 residues. CDR1 is MGHDK, CDR2 SYGVNS, per germline. J was trimmed by 4 bases and V by 3 bases; bases with no gene match: 5.

In this sample, this clone turned up a few times. The chain couples TRBV27 to TRBJ1-2; D is undetermined. Germline CDR1 is MNHEY and CDR2 is SMNVEV (reference sequence). The CDR3 totals 15 residues. V was shortened by 5 bases and J by 6 bases, with 19 bases between the two germline ends. CDR3: CASSPRPDSMDGYTF. The CDR3 DNA reads TGTGCCAGCAGTCCGAGGCCGGACTCCATGGATGGCTACACCTTC.